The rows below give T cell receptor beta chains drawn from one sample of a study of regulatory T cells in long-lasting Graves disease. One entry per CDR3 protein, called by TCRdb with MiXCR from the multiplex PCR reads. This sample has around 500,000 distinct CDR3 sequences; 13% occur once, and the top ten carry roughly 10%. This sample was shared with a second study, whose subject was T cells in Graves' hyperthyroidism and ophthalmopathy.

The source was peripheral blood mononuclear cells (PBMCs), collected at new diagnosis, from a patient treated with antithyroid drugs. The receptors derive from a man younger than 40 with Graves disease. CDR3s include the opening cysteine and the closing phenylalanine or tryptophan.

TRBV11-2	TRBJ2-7	CASNSRHRPTYEQYF
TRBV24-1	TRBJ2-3	CATTPPDWPSTDTQYF
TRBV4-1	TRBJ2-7	CASSQPDRGKYEQYF
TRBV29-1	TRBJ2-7	CSVAGQPYEQYF
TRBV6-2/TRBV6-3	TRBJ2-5	CASRAILMETQYF
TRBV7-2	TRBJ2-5	CASSTRLAVQETQYF
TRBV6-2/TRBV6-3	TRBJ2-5	CASSYSGLETQYF
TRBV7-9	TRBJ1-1	CASSLLSGRRNTEAFF
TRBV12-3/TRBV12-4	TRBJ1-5	CASSLVARDNQPQHF
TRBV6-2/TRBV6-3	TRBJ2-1	CASSYGWGGNLGEQFF
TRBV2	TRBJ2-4	CASSPRADPKNIQYF
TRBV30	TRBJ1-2	CAGYTGTGGIYGYTF
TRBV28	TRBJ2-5	CASSFDRGGETQYF
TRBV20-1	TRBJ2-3	CSAQGGLKASDTQYF
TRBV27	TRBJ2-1	CASSWIGTSGSDEQFF
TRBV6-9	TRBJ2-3	CASSYRNRASTDTQYF
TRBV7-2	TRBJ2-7	CASSLGASSGYEQYF
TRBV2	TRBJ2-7	CASSQPQGLAGGPGYEQYF
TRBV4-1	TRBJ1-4	CASSRRNWDFGEKLFF
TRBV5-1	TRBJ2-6	CASSLAVPGANVLTF
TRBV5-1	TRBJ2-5	CASSLTFGRETQYF
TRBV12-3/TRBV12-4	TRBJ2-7	CASSPVGGVYEQYF
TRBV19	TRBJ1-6	CASRMDRGLSPLHF
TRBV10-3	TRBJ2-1	CAISGTQDHEQFF
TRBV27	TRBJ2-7	CASNSGIGYEQYF
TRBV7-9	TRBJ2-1	CASSPPQGTEQFF
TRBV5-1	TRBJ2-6	CASSHQGAGANVLTF
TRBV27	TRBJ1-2	CASSFKGEYGYTF
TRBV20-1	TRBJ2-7	CSARVSSRGYEQYF
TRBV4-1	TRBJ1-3	CASSQVQNSGNTIYF
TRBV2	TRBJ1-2	CASTSLGTDGYTF
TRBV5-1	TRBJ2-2	CASSPPNTDGELFF
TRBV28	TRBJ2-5	CASSAGGGQPGETQYF
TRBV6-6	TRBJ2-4	CASSYSILAASKNIQYF
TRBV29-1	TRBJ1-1	CSARTVRDTEAFF
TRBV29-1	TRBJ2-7	CSVGGQGAVHEQYF
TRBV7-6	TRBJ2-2	CASSDRDYVTGELFF
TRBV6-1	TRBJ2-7	CASSNAWGTGDEQYF
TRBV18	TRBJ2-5	CASSLTSGDLGTQYF
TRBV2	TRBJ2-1	CASSEYQSSHNEQFF
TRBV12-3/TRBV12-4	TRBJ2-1	CASSSDRGLNNEQFF
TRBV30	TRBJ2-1	CAWTLFYNEQFF
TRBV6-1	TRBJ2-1	CASSEVEREFGNEQFF
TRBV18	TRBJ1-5	CASSPPDSPGVPQHF
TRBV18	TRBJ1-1	CASSPILQRKNTEAFF
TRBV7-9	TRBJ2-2	CASEIDGPGELFF
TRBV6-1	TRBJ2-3	CASETADTQYF
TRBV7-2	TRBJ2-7	CASSLAKEAAGFAYEQYF
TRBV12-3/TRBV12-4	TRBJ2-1	CASSPRTSASYNEQFF
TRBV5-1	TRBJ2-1	CASSQTSGIDNEQFF
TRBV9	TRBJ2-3	CASSAQTNTDTQYF
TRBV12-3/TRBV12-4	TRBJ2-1	CASSLFPGRVRGEQFF
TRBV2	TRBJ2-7	CASSSSTSYEQYF
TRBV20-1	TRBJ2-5	CSASYSGSQETQYF
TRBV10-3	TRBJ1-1	CAISGTGGQAAAFF
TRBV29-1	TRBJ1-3	CSVEDSGPGNTIYF
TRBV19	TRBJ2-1	CASSIAGRTRQFF
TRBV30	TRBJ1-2	CAWSLDRGYTF
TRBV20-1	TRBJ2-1	CSARPHSGRYNEQFF